This TCR beta chain is drawn from a study of blood T cell repertoires in COVID-19. Allocation to cohorts depended on clinical history reported by the participants. This clone was detected a few times. The germline V and J ends were trimmed by 0 bases and 4 bases, with 8 bases remaining between them. The germline V gene encodes CDR1 SGHRS and CDR2 YFSETQ. The CDR3 totals 14 residues. The assay was immunoSEQ multiplex PCR, and TCRdb's table has in-frame clones only and misses some. The sample has roughly 260,000 clones; roughly 90% are singletons. This chain uses TRBV5-1 with TRBJ1-5; tentative D call: TRBD1 (5 bases). This sequence originates from a woman aged 30 to 39 with acute COVID-19. The material sequenced was PBMCs or T cells enriched from blood (not recorded which). CDR3 loop: CASSLGQTNQPQHF. DNA of the CDR3: TGCGCCAGCAGCTTGGGACAGACAAATCAGCCCCAGCATTTT.